This T cell receptor beta chain was captured by sequencing in a study of cytomegalovirus exposure and HLA in healthy donors. Germline loops: CDR1 SQVTM, CDR2 ANQGSEA. CDR3 size: 12 residues. V lost 7 bases and J lost 3; bases outside the gene matches: 6. Study outcomes and limitations: When the data were analyzed later, several of the most significant clusters appeared to be linked to common viral pathogens. CMV serostatus was the sole immune exposure information available.

Note on this clone: What it recognizes is unknown.

Researchers ran the PCR with 60 Vbeta and 13 Jbeta primers. Assay: immunoSEQ multiplex PCR; the TCRdb copy retains only in-frame clones and omits some. Recorded for this sample: about 150,000 clones. The receptor was isolated from a man aged 30 to 45 in good health and CMV-seronegative. The sequencing input was PBMCs. The rearrangement uses TRBV29-1 and TRBJ2-7, with 7 bases identical to TRBD1. The CDR3 DNA reads as TGCAGCGGAGGGGGCGACAGCTACGAGCAGTACTTC. Protein: CSGGGDSYEQYF.